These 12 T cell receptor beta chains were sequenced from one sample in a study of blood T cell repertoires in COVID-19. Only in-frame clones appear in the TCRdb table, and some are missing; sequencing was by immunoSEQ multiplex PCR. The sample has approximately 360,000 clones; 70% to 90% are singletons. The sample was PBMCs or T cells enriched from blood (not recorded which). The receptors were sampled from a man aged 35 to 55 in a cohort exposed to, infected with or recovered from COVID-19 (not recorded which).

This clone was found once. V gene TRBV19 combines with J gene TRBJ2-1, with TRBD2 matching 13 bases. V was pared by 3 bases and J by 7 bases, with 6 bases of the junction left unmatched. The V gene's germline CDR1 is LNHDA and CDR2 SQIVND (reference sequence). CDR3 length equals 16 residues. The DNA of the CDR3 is TGTGCCAGTAGTATGGCCGGGACTAGCGGGATGAATGAGCAGTTCTTC. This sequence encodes CASSMAGTSGMNEQFF.

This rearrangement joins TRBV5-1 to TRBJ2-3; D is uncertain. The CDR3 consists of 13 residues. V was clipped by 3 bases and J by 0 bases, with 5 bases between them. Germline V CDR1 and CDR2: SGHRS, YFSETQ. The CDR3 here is CASSSVSTDTQYF. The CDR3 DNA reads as TGCGCCAGCAGCTCCGTTAGCACAGATACGCAGTATTTT. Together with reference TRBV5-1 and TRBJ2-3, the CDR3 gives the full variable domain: KAGVTQTPRYLIKTRGQQVTLSCSPISGHRSVSWYQQTPGQGLQFLFEYFSETQRNKGNFPGRFSGRQFSNSRSEMNVSTLELGDSALYLCASSSVSTDTQYFGPGTRLTVL.

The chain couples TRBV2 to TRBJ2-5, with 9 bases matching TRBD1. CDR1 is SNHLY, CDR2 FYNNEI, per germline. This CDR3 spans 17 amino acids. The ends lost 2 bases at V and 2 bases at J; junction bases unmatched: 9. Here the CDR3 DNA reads TGTGCCAGCAGTGAAAGGATACCGGGACAGGGACAAGAGACCCAGTACTTC. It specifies CASSERIPGQGQETQYF.

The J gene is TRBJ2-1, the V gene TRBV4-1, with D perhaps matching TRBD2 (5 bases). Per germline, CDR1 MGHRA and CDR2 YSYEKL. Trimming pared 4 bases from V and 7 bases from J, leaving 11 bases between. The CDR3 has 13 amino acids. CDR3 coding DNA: TGCGCCAGCAGCCGGAATGCGGGTAATGAGCAGTTCTTC. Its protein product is CASSRNAGNEQFF.

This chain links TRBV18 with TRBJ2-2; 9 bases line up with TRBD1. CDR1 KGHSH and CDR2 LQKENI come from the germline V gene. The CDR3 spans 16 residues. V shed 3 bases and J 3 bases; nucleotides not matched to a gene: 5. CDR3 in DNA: TGTGCCAGCTCACCCGGGACAGGGTTCGACACCGGGGAGCTGTTTTTT. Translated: CASSPGTGFDTGELFF.

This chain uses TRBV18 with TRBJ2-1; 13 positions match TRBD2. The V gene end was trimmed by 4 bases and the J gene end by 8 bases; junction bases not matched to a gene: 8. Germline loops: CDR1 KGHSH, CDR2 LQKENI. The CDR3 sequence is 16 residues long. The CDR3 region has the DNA TGTGCCAGCTCACGACTCACTAGCGGGGGGGGGCATGAGCAGTTCTTC. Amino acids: CASSRLTSGGGHEQFF.

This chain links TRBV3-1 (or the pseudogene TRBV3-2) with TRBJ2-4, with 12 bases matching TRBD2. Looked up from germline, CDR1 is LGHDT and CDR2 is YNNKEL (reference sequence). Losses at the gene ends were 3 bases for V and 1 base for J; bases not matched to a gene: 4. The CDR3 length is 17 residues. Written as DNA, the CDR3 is TGTGCCAGCAGCCAGCGGACTAGCGGGGCCGCCAAAAACATTCAGTACTTC. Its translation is CASSQRTSGAAKNIQYF.

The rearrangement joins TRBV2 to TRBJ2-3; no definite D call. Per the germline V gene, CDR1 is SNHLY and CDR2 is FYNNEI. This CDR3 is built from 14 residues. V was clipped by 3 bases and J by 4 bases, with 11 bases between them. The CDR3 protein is CASSDPRRADTQYF. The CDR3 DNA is TGTGCCAGCAGTGACCCCCGTCGGGCAGATACGCAGTATTTT.

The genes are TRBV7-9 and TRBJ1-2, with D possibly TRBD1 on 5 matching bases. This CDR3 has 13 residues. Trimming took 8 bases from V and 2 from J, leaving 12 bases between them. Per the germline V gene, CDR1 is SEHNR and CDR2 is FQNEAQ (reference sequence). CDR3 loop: CASEGVSNYGYTF. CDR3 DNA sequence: TGTGCCAGCGAAGGGGTCAGCAACTATGGCTACACCTTC.

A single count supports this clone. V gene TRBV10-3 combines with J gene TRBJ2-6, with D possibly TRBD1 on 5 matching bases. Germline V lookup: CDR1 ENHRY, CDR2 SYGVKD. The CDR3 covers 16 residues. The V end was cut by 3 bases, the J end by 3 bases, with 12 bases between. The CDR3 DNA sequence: TGTGCCATCAGTGATCCCAGGGCTTATGGGGCCAACGTCCTGACTTTC. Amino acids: CAISDPRAYGANVLTF.

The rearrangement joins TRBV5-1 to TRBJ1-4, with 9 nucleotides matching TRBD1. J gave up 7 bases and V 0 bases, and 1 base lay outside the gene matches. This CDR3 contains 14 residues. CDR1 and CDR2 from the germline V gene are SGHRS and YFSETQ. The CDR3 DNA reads TGCGCCAGCAGCTTGGGGACAGGGGCTGAAAAACTGTTTTTT. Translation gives CASSLGTGAEKLFF.

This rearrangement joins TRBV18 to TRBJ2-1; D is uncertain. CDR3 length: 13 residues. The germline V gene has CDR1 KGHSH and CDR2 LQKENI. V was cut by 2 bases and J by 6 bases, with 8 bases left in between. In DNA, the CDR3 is TGTGCCAGCTCACCAGCGCCCCCCAATGAGCAGTTCTTC. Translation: CASSPAPPNEQFF.